These 4 T cell receptor beta chains came from one sample sequenced in a study of cytomegalovirus exposure and HLA in healthy donors. Amplification used 60 Vbeta primers and 13 Jbeta primers. Clones were read by immunoSEQ multiplex PCR, and TCRdb kept only the in-frame ones, dropping some. The top ten hold 1.8% of the sample, which has about 130,000 clones, about 8.9% seen once. Sequencing used PBMCs. These receptors all stem from a man in his fifties in good health and CMV-seronegative.

This rearrangement joins TRBV4-1 to TRBJ2-3; D not certain. Germline V gives CDR1 MGHRA, CDR2 YSYEKL. Between the trimmed V and J ends, which lost 2 bases and 0 bases, there was a span of 9 bases. The CDR3 has 15 residues. The DNA of the CDR3 is TGCGCCAGCAGCCAACCGGTCGGGAGCACAGATACGCAGTATTTT. The encoded protein is CASSQPVGSTDTQYF.

The chain uses TRBV5-6 and TRBJ1-4; D not resolved. The CDR3 is made up of 15 amino acids. Trimming cost V 2 bases and J 0 bases, with 8 bases left between them. Looked up from germline, CDR1 is SGHDT and CDR2 is YYEEEE. The CDR3 sequence: CASSFGVTTNEKLFF. In nucleotides, the CDR3 is TGTGCCAGCAGCTTCGGAGTAACAACTAATGAAAAACTGTTTTTT.

This clone showed up just a few times. The chain couples TRBV27 to TRBJ1-5, with D hard to call. Germline V gene sequence: CDR1 MNHEY, CDR2 SMNVEV (reference sequence). Trimming removed 7 bases from V and 2 bases from J, with 24 bases in between. The CDR3 contains 18 residues. This CDR3 is CASIPTWAGLIGNQPQHF. Here the CDR3 DNA reads TGTGCCAGCATACCAACTTGGGCAGGCCTTATTGGCAATCAGCCCCAGCATTTT.

The table lists this clone with a few counts. The chain couples TRBV30 to TRBJ2-4; 11 bases map to TRBD1. Germline lookup yields CDR1 GTSNPN and CDR2 SVGIG (reference sequence). V shed 3 bases, J shed 0 bases, and the junction held 1 base outside the gene matches. This CDR3 is built from 15 residues. The CDR3 sequence is CAWRGQGVAKNIQYF. The CDR3 DNA sequence: TGTGCCTGGAGGGGACAGGGGGTAGCCAAAAACATTCAGTACTTC. Combining the CDR3 with reference TRBV30 and TRBJ2-4 gives the whole variable domain SQTIHQWPATLVQPVGSPLSLECTVEGTSNPNLYWYRQAAGRGLQLLFYSVGIGQISSEVPQNLSASRPQDRQFILSSKKLLLSDSGFYLCAWRGQGVAKNIQYFGAGTRLSVL.